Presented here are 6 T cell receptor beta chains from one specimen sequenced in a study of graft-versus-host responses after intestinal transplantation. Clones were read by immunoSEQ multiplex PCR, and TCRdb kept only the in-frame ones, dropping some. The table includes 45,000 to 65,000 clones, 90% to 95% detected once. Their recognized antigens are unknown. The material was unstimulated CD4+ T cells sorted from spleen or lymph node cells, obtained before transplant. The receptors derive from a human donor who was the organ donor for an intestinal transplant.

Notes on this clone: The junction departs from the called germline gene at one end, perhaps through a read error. The CDR3 spells CASSLAEGLDEQYF. For the CDR3, the DNA is TGTGCTAGCAGCTTAGCAGAGGGACTTGACGAGCAGTACTTC. The chain is built from TRBV7-7 and TRBJ2-7; perhaps TRBD2 as D (6 bases). The germline gives CDR1 SSHAT, CDR2 FNYEAQ (reference sequence). The CDR3 extends over 14 amino acids.

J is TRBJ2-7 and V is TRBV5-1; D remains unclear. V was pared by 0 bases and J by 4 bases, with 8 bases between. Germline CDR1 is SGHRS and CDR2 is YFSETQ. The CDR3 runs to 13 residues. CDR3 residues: CASSLVSVYEQYF. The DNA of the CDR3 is TGCGCCAGCAGCTTGGTGTCGGTATACGAGCAGTACTTC.

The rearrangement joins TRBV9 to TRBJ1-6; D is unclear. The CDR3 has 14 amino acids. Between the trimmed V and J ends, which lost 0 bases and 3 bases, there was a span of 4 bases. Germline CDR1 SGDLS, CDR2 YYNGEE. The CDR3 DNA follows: TGTGCCAGCAGCGTAGGACACTATAATTCACCCCTCCACTTT. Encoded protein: CASSVGHYNSPLHF.

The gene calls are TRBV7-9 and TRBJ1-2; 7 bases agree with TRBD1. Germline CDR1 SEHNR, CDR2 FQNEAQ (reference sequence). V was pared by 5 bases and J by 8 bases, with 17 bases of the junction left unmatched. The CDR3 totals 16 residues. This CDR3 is CASSPRARQGGSGYTF. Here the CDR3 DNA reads TGTGCCAGCAGCCCAAGGGCCCGACAGGGCGGATCGGGCTACACCTTC.

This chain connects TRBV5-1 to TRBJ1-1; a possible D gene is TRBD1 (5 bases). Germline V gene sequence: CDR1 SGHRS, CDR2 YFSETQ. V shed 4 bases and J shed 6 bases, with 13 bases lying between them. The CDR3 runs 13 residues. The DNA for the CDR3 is TGCGCCAGCAGCACTAACAGAGGGGCTGAAGCTTTCTTT. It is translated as CASSTNRGAEAFF.

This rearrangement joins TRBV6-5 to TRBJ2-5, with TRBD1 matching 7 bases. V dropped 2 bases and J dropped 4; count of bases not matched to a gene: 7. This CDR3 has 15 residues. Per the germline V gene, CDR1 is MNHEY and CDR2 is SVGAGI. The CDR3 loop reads CASSYGGQARETQYF. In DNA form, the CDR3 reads TGTGCCAGCAGTTACGGTGGACAGGCACGAGAGACCCAGTACTTC.